The T cell receptor (beta chain) described here comes from a study of OX40 agonist ivuxolimab in advanced cancers. Sequenced by immunoSEQ multiplex PCR; TCRdb stores in-frame clones only, minus some. The data contain some 150,000 clones, approximately 90% of them seen just once; the ten biggest clones take up approximately 1.1%. Study-wide points: Researchers report that CD8+ T cells had, on average, more expanded clones than CD4+. CD4+ and CD8+ blood T cells expanded clonally by week 6 at 0.1 to 3.0 mg/kg.

As to this clone: Its specificity is not known.

Patients who had autoimmune disease history or got systemic immunosuppression were left out. At baseline, cycle 4 day 1, and cycle 7 day 1, blood was sampled. The CDR3 has 15 amino acids. Trimming shortened V by 0 bases and J by 5 bases, and 13 bases separated the two germline ends. Germline CDR1 MNHEY, CDR2 SMNVEV (reference sequence). Specimen: CD4+ or CD8+ T cells sorted from blood, collected in a trial of the OX40 agonist ivuxolimab. The receptor comes from an adult with an advanced solid tumor such as melanoma, head and neck, liver or kidney cancer. V is TRBV27 and J is TRBJ1-2, with D unclear. The CDR3 bases are TGTGCCAGCAGTTTATCTCGGGGATCAACTTATGGCTACACCTTC. Its protein product is CASSLSRGSTYGYTF.